The clone carrying this T cell receptor beta chain was found a few times. The sample originates from a study of human T cells and chemical hapten exposure. Specified time point: patch test 1, 2 weeks after DPC sensitization. Treatment: therapeutic diphenylcyclopropenone sensitization with weekly scalp DPC. The template was total RNA from unfractionated whole blood. This CDR3 is 14 amino acids long. Unmatched junction bases numbered 6, after V lost 1 base and J lost 8 bases. Looked up from germline, CDR1 is SGHRS and CDR2 is YFSETQ. TCRdb reprocessed the RACE reads via MiXCR and lists one record per CDR3 protein. Here the sample spans some 180,000 distinct CDR3 sequences, about a fifth being singletons.

The sample in question was whole blood, obtained in connection with sensitization to the hapten diphenylcyclopropenone (DPC). This chain joins TRBV5-1 and TRBJ1-2, with 9 positions matching TRBD1. The source of this sequence is a woman aged 45-65 years with alopecia areata. Some clones in this sample may be carry-over from other donors' samples. This CDR3 reads CASSLLQGAEGYTF. DNA for the CDR3: TGCGCCAGCAGCTTGTTACAGGGGGCGGAAGGCTACACCTTC. The full variable domain, completed using reference TRBV5-1 and TRBJ1-2, is KAGVTQTPRYLIKTRGQQVTLSCSPISGHRSVSWYQQTPGQGLQFLFEYFSETQRNKGNFPGRFSGRQFSNSRSEMNVSTLELGDSALYLCASSLLQGAEGYTFGSGTRLTVV.